This TCR beta chain originates from a study of blood T cell repertoires in COVID-19. CDR3 length: 14 amino acids. Germline V gene sequence: CDR1 MGHDK, CDR2 SYGVNS. V gave up 6 bases and J gave up 0 bases; unmatched junction bases: 4. Clones were sequenced by immunoSEQ multiplex PCR, and TCRdb holds only the in-frame ones, with some missing. The table includes under 400,000 clones, around nine tenths detected once. This chain uses TRBV25-1 with TRBJ1-2; 7 bases match TRBD1. The source material was peripheral blood. The TCR was taken from a woman aged 60-75 years with COVID-19, enrolled during active disease. The CDR3: CASSGTASNYGYTF. The DNA of the CDR3 is TGTGCCAGCAGCGGGACAGCCTCTAACTATGGCTACACCTTC.